The next 24 T cell receptor beta chains were all read from a single sample in a study of T cell responses to AZD1222 COVID-19 vaccine. TCRdb's copy holds only in-frame clones and misses some; the assay was immunoSEQ multiplex PCR. The table records about 130,000 clones, 92% of them present only once. The starting material was peripheral blood, obtained 28 days after the second AZD1222 dose. Receptors were obtained from an adult who received the AZD1222 COVID-19 vaccine.

The chain combines TRBV4-2 with TRBJ2-2; perhaps TRBD1 as D (5 bases). The V gene lost 1 base and the J gene lost 2 bases, with 8 bases spanning the gap. Germline V gives CDR1 LGHNA, CDR2 YNFKEQ. The CDR3 spans 15 residues. The CDR3 coding sequence is TGTGCCAGCAGCCAAGGGACACGAAACACCGGGGAGCTGTTTTTT. This encodes CASSQGTRNTGELFF.

The chain has TRBV3-1 (or the pseudogene TRBV3-2) and TRBJ2-5; no clear D gene. V was clipped by 1 base and J by 1 base, with 7 bases between them. Germline CDR1 LGHDT, CDR2 YNNKEL (reference sequence). The CDR3 is made up of 14 amino acids. The CDR3 DNA follows: TGTGCCAGCAGCCAAGGGTTAGCCCAAGAGACCCAGTACTTC. It yields the protein CASSQGLAQETQYF.

The gene calls are TRBV9 and TRBJ2-7; 7 nucleotides match TRBD1. The CDR3 has 15 amino acids. Germline CDR1 SGDLS, CDR2 YYNGEE. Trimming at V came to 0 bases and at J to 4 bases, leaving 7 bases not matched to a gene. The CDR3 sequence is CASSVAEGAVYEQYF. For the CDR3, the DNA is TGTGCCAGCAGCGTAGCTGAGGGGGCGGTTTACGAGCAGTACTTC.

J is TRBJ2-7 and V is TRBV7-3; maybe TRBD1 (6 bases). CDR1 is SGHTA, CDR2 FQGTGA, per germline. This CDR3 has 14 amino acids. V was shortened by 5 bases and J by 7 bases, with 18 bases between the two germline ends. The CDR3 bases are TGTGCCAGCAGCCCCACAACAGGGTCGGAAGAGCAGTACTTC. Encoded protein: CASSPTTGSEEQYF. Supplemented by reference TRBV7-3 and TRBJ2-7, the full variable domain reads GAGVSQTPSNKVTEKGKYVELRCDPISGHTALYWYRQSLGQGPEFLIYFQGTGAADDSGLPNDRFFAVRPEGSVSTLKIQRTERGDSAVYLCASSPTTGSEEQYFGPGTRLTVT.

V and J are TRBV24-1 and TRBJ2-2, with D perhaps matching TRBD1 or TRBD2 (5 bases each). CDR1 is KGHDR and CDR2 is SFDVKD in the germline V gene. The ends were cut back, 3 bases at V and 0 bases at J, with 16 bases in the middle. The CDR3 totals 18 residues. Here the CDR3 reads CATSDPEGRGANTGELFF. The DNA for the CDR3 is TGTGCCACCAGTGATCCCGAGGGTAGAGGGGCGAACACCGGGGAGCTGTTTTTT.

The chain links TRBV7-2 to TRBJ2-7; TRBD2 matches at 10 bases. Germline V gives CDR1 SGHTA, CDR2 FQGNSA. CDR3 length: 19 amino acids. V trimming: 5 bases; J trimming: 3 bases; junction bases outside the gene matches: 19. CDR3 nucleotides: TGTGCCAGCAGCCTCCTCCGGCTAGCGGGAGAAAGGAAAGACTACGAGCAGTACTTC. It encodes CASSLLRLAGERKDYEQYF.

The V gene is TRBV12-3 or TRBV12-4, the J gene TRBJ2-5; possibly TRBD1 for D (5 bases). The CDR3 runs 13 residues. V dropped 1 base and J dropped 3 bases, with 6 bases sitting between them. The CDR3 DNA reads TGTGCCAGCAGTTTAGGGGGCAAAGAGACCCAGTACTTC. Its protein product is CASSLGGKETQYF.

The chain carries TRBV7-2 and TRBJ2-7, with D possibly being TRBD1 or TRBD2 (5 bases each). Between the trimmed V and J ends, which lost 5 bases and 0 bases, there was a span of 11 bases. The CDR3 runs 14 residues. Germline CDR1 reads SGHTA; CDR2 reads FQGNSA. The CDR3 protein is CASSLGGYSYEQYF. The CDR3 DNA follows: TGTGCCAGCAGCCTTGGGGGATACTCCTACGAGCAGTACTTC.

The chain uses TRBV4-1 and TRBJ2-1, with no clear D. The CDR3 contains 15 residues. Germline V CDR1 and CDR2: MGHRA, YSYEKL. V lost 4 bases and J 0 bases, leaving 10 bases between the germline ends. The CDR3 nucleotides are TGCGCCAGCAGCCCCGGCCGCGGCTCCTACAATGAGCAGTTCTTC. Amino acids: CASSPGRGSYNEQFF.

This chain uses TRBV5-5 with TRBJ1-5; tentative D call: TRBD1 (6 bases). Germline assignment: CDR1 SGHKS and CDR2 YYEKEE (reference sequence). V was trimmed by 4 bases and J by 3 bases, leaving 14 bases between them. CDR3 length equals 15 residues. As DNA, the CDR3 is TGTGCCAGCAGCCAACTGGGGGGGGCCAATCAGCCCCAGCATTTT. It is translated as CASSQLGGANQPQHF.

This clone has a single count. The chain uses TRBV30 and TRBJ1-5, with 11 bases lining up with TRBD1. The CDR3 has 15 amino acids. The germline CDR1 and CDR2 sequences are GTSNPN and SVGIG (reference sequence). With 1 base clipped from V and 2 bases from J, the junction kept 1 base outside the gene matches. The CDR3 DNA follows: TGTGCCTGGAGTGAGGGACAGGGGGGCAATCAGCCCCAGCATTTT. It codes for CAWSEGQGGNQPQHF.

As to this clone: This sample includes further DNA sequences coding for the same CDR3. The chain combines TRBV19 with TRBJ1-5; TRBD1 might be the D (6 bases). The CDR3 spans 14 residues. Trimming took 3 bases from V and 4 from J, leaving 10 bases between them. Germline-derived CDR1 and CDR2 are LNHDA and SQIVND (reference sequence). The chain's CDR3 is CASSIGRGNQPQHF. Here the CDR3 DNA reads TGTGCCAGTAGTATCGGCAGGGGTAATCAGCCCCAGCATTTT.

This clone was seen just once. The chain is built from TRBV10-1 and TRBJ2-1; D may be TRBD1 (6 bases). V lost 10 bases and J 8 bases, leaving 12 bases between the germline ends. The CDR3 loop spans 11 amino acids. In germline, CDR1 is WNHNN, CDR2 SYGVQD (reference sequence). CDR3 amino acids: CAKHYRDEQFF. CDR3 bases: TGCGCCAAACACTACAGGGATGAGCAGTTCTTC.

This chain joins TRBV6-1 and TRBJ1-1, with TRBD1 identical over 9 bases. The V segment lost 4 bases and the J segment 4 bases; nucleotides outside the gene matches: 10. Germline lookup yields CDR1 MNHNS and CDR2 SASEGT. CDR3 length equals 16 residues. CDR3 amino acids: CASSAPTGGLATEAFF. In nucleotides, the CDR3 is TGTGCCAGCAGTGCCCCGACAGGGGGGCTAGCCACTGAAGCTTTCTTT.

The chain employs TRBV27 and TRBJ2-3; no clear D gene. The ends were cut back, 9 bases at V and 5 bases at J, with 15 bases in the middle. This CDR3 comprises 13 residues. Germline CDR1 MNHEY, CDR2 SMNVEV (reference sequence). This chain's CDR3 is CASKDLYVDTQYF. CDR3 in DNA: TGTGCCAGTAAGGACCTGTACGTAGATACGCAGTATTTT.

This sequence joins TRBV24-1 and TRBJ2-3, with unresolved D. The CDR3 is 13 residues long. V lost 8 bases, J lost 2 bases, and 10 bases lay in between. Germline assignment: CDR1 KGHDR and CDR2 SFDVKD. CDR3 DNA sequence: TGTGCCACCACCGGCTGGGACACAGATACGCAGTATTTT. Translating gives CATTGWDTDTQYF.

On this clone itself: One junction end does not reproduce the germline sequence, and a read error may be involved. V is TRBV5-1 and J is TRBJ1-3; D is undetermined. This CDR3 is 15 amino acids long. CDR1 is SGHRS, CDR2 YFSETQ, per germline. As DNA, the CDR3 is TGCGCCAGCAACTTGTCTCAAGACACGGGAAACACCATATATTTT. This gives the protein CASNLSQDTGNTIYF. The full variable domain, in which reference TRBV5-1 and TRBJ1-3 provide the parts outside the CDR3, is KAGVTQTPRYLIKTRGQQVTLSCSPISGHRSVSWYQQTPGQGLQFLFEYFSETQRNKGNFPGRFSGRQFSNSRSEMNVSTLELGDSALYLCASNLSQDTGNTIYFGEGSWLTVV.

For the CDR3, the DNA is TGTGCCAGCAGTGAAAGAGGGTCAGGGAATAATGAAAAACTGTTTTTT. As protein: CASSERGSGNNEKLFF. The J gene is TRBJ1-4, the V gene TRBV6-1; D is perhaps TRBD1 (5 bases). Germline CDR1 MNHNS, CDR2 SASEGT. V was pared by 2 bases and J by 4 bases, with 14 bases between. This CDR3 comprises 16 residues.

The chain carries TRBV28 and TRBJ1-2; maybe TRBD1 (6 bases). The CDR3 has 15 amino acids. The V gene lost 4 bases and the J gene lost 8 bases, with 20 bases spanning the gap. Looked up from germline, CDR1 is MDHEN and CDR2 is SYDVKM. The CDR3 nucleotides are TGTGCCAGCAGTTCTCATTACCGGCAGGGGTACGGCTACACCTTC. Translated, it gives CASSSHYRQGYGYTF.

This sequence joins TRBV6-2 or TRBV6-3 and TRBJ2-5; the D is unclear. CDR1 is MNHEY and CDR2 is SVGEGT in the germline V gene. Trimming took off 1 base at V and 1 base at J, with 1 base between the two ends. The CDR3 is made up of 12 amino acids. The CDR3: CASSYFQETQYF. In nucleotides, the CDR3 is TGTGCCAGCAGTTACTTCCAAGAGACCCAGTACTTC.

This chain uses TRBV27 with TRBJ1-5, with D possibly being TRBD1 (6 bases). The CDR3 runs to 14 residues. Trimming removed 5 bases from V and 4 bases from J, with 12 bases in between. The germline CDR1 and CDR2 sequences are MNHEY and SMNVEV (reference sequence). This chain's CDR3 is CASSLQGPNQPQHF. The CDR3 DNA is TGTGCCAGCAGTCTACAGGGACCGAATCAGCCCCAGCATTTT.

In DNA, the CDR3 is TGTGCCAGCAGCTTCTCAGCGGGCCCCACCTACAATGAGCAGTTCTTC. It is translated as CASSFSAGPTYNEQFF. V usage is TRBV7-9 and J usage is TRBJ2-1; the D gene is possibly TRBD2 (6 bases). V lost 3 bases and J 2 bases, leaving 14 bases between the germline ends. The length of the CDR3 is 16 residues. The germline V gene encodes CDR1 SEHNR and CDR2 FQNEAQ (reference sequence).

This chain uses TRBV10-3 with TRBJ2-7; D may be TRBD2 (6 bases). The germline V and J ends were trimmed by 0 bases and 3 bases, with 9 bases remaining between them. Germline CDR1 ENHRY, CDR2 SYGVKD. The CDR3 consists of 14 residues. The CDR3: CAISESDGGYEQYF. The CDR3 DNA reads TGTGCCATCAGTGAGTCGGACGGGGGCTACGAGCAGTACTTC.

The CDR3 loop is CASSQTIPSGYSAKNIQYF. DNA of the CDR3: TGCGCCAGCAGCCAAACTATCCCTTCAGGGTATTCGGCCAAAAACATTCAGTACTTC. The rearrangement links TRBV4-1 to TRBJ2-4; tentative D call: TRBD1 (5 bases). Germline CDR1 MGHRA, CDR2 YSYEKL. This CDR3 has 19 amino acids. The V end was cut by 2 bases, the J end by 1 base, with 21 bases between.